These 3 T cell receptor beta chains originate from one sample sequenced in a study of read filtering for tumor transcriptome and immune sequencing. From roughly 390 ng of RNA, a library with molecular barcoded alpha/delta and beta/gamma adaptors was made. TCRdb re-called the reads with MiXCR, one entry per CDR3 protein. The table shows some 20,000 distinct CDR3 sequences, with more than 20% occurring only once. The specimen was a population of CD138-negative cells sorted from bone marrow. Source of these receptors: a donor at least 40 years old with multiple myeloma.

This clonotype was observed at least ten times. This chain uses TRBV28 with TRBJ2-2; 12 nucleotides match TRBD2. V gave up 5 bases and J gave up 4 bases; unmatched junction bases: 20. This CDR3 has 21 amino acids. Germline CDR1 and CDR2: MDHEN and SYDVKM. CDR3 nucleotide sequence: TGTGCCAGCAGTGATCCCCCCGGGCTAGCGGGAGGGGAAGGAGTCACCGGGGAGCTGTTTTTT. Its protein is CASSDPPGLAGGEGVTGELFF.

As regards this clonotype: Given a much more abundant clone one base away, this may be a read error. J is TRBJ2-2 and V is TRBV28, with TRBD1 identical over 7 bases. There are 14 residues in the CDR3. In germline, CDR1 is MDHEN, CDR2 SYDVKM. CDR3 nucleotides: TGTGCCAGCACAGGGGGTTGGGACACCGGGGAGCCGTTTTTT. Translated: CASTGGWDTGEPFF.

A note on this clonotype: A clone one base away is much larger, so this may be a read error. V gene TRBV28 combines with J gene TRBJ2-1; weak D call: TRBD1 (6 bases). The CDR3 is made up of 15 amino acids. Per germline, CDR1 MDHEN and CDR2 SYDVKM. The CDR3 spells CVSSFQGPTYNEQFF. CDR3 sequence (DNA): TGTGTCAGCAGTTTCCAGGGGCCAACCTACAATGAGCAGTTCTTC.